A selection of T cell receptor beta chains follows, all from one sample in a study of sequential checkpoint blockade in melanoma. The repertoire was sequenced with immunoSEQ multiplex PCR; TCRdb's copy has only in-frame clones and lacks some. The sample yields approximately 19,000 clones, roughly 28% seen once. Sequenced here: tumor tissue (inferred from file names), sampled from a patient given nivolumab and ipilimumab in sequence. These receptors came from a human donor with melanoma. The CDR3 runs from the conserved cysteine through the conserved F or W. A D gene is named only where the DNA matches it firmly. The size of a clone is reported for some rows only, either as once, few or many, or as a class for expanded clones.

CDR3 length	clone size	V gene	J gene	D gene	CDR3 DNA	CDR3 protein
14	.	TRBV6-8	TRBJ2-5	.	TGTGCCAGCAGTGTTTCAGGGATTCGAGAGACCCAGTACTTC	CASSVSGIRETQYF
17	once	TRBV19	TRBJ1-5	TRBD1	TGTGCCAGTAGTGCCCGTCCCGGGACAGGGGGCGATCAGCCCCAGCATTTT	CASSARPGTGGDQPQHF
19	few	TRBV28	TRBJ2-4	.	TGTGCCAGCAGTCTGACCGGGACAAGGGGATCCTTAGCCAAAAACATTCAGTACTTC	CASSLTGTRGSLAKNIQYF
14	few	TRBV12-5	TRBJ1-1	TRBD1	TGTGCCAGCAACGTACAGGGGATCAGGACTGAAGCTTTCTTT	CASNVQGIRTEAFF
13	few	TRBV28	TRBJ1-1	TRBD1	TGTGCCAGTACCCGCCCAGGGGGCACTGAAGCTTTCTTT	CASTRPGGTEAFF
15	few	TRBV11-3	TRBJ2-5	TRBD2	TGTGCCAGCAGCTTATCTTCGGGGACTAGGAAGACCCAGTACTTC	CASSLSSGTRKTQYF
12	.	TRBV30	TRBJ2-7	.	TGTGCCTGGAGCGTAAATTTCTACGAGCAGTACTTC	CAWSVNFYEQYF
16	.	TRBV11-3	TRBJ2-1	TRBD1	TGTGCCAGCAGCCAAGCGACAGGGGGGATTGAGGAAAAGCAGTTCTTC	CASSQATGGIEEKQFF
15	.	TRBV11-3	TRBJ2-7	TRBD1	TGTGCCAGCAGCTTAAGGACAGGGGGGTCCTACGAGCAGTACTTC	CASSLRTGGSYEQYF
17	.	TRBV11-3	TRBJ1-4	TRBD1	TGTGCCAGCAGCACTCCCCAAGGGACAGGGTTTGAGGAAAAACTGTTTTTT	CASSTPQGTGFEEKLFF
14	.	TRBV14	TRBJ1-2	TRBD1	TGTGCCAGCAGCCCCCGGGACAGCAACTATGGCTACACCTTC	CASSPRDSNYGYTF
15	many	TRBV11-3	TRBJ2-5	.	TGTGCCAGCACCCTTAATTGGGGCCAGGGGGGTGCCCAGTACTTC	CASTLNWGQGGAQYF
14	.	TRBV5-1	TRBJ1-4	.	TGCGCCAGCAGCAAATCAGGAACAGATGAAAAACTGTTTTTT	CASSKSGTDEKLFF
13	.	TRBV18	TRBJ1-2	TRBD1	TGTGCCAGCTCAAAACAGGGGGCGCGGGGCTACACCTTC	CASSKQGARGYTF
15	.	TRBV29-1	TRBJ2-3	TRBD2	TGCAGCGTTGCCATAGCGGGTGTGGGCACAGATACGCAGTATTTT	CSVAIAGVGTDTQYF